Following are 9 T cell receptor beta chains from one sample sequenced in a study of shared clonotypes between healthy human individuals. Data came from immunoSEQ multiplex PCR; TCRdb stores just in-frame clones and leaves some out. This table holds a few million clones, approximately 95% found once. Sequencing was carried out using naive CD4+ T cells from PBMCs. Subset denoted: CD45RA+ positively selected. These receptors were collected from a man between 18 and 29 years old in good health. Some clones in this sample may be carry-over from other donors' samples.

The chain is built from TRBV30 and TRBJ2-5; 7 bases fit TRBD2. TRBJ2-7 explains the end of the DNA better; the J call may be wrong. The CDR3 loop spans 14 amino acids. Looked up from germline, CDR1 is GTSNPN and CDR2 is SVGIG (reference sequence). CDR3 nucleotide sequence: TGTGCCTGGAGTGTTTTCGGGAGGAGTCACGAGCAGTACTTC. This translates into CAWSVFGRSHEQYF.

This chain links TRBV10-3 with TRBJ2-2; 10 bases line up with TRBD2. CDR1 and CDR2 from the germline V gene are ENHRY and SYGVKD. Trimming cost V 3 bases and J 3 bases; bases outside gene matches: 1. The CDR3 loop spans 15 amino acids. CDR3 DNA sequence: TGTGCCATCAGTGAACTAGCGGGGCACACCGGGGAGCTGTTTTTT. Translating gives CAISELAGHTGELFF.

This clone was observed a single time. CDR3 coding DNA: TGTGCCAGCAGTTTGGGGCACGGGGGGAACTATGGCTACACCTTC. Amino acids: CASSLGHGGNYGYTF. V and J are TRBV28 and TRBJ1-2; possible D gene TRBD1, 5 bases. With 3 bases removed from V and 2 bases from J, the gap between germline ends came to 13 bases. CDR3 size: 15 residues. Germline V gives CDR1 MDHEN, CDR2 SYDVKM.

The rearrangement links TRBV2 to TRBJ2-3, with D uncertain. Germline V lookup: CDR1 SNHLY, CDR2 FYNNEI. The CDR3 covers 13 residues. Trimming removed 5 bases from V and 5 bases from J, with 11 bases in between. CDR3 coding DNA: TGTGCCAGCAGTTCCCAGGCTGGAGATACGCAGTATTTT. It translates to CASSSQAGDTQYF.

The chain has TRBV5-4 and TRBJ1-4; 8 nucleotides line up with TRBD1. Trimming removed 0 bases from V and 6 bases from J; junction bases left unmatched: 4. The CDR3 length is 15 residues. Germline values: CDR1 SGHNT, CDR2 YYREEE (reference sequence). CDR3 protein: CASSLGVDRDEKLFF. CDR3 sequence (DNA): TGTGCCAGCAGCTTGGGAGTGGACAGGGATGAAAAACTGTTTTTT.

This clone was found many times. CDR3 in DNA: TGTGCCAGCAGCTCGACAGGGGGCATGGGGCAAGAGACCCAGTACTTC. This codes for CASSSTGGMGQETQYF. This chain joins TRBV7-2 and TRBJ2-5; TRBD1 aligns across 10 bases. V dropped 4 bases and J dropped 2; count of bases not matched to a gene: 7. In germline, CDR1 is SGHTA, CDR2 FQGNSA. The CDR3 covers 16 residues.

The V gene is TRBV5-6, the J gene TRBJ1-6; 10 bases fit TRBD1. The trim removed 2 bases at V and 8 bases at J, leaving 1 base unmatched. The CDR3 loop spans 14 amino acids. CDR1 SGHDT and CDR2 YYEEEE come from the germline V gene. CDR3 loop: CASSFGQGDSPLHF. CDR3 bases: TGTGCCAGCAGCTTCGGACAGGGGGATTCACCCCTCCACTTT.

The CDR3: CASSPIWGDRGYGYTF. CDR3 nucleotide sequence: TGTGCCAGCAGCCCTATTTGGGGGGACAGGGGCTATGGCTACACCTTC. J is TRBJ1-2 and V is TRBV7-8; 10 positions match TRBD1. V shed 5 bases and J 4 bases; nucleotides not matched to a gene: 10. The germline gives CDR1 SGHVS, CDR2 FQNEAQ. The CDR3 totals 16 residues.

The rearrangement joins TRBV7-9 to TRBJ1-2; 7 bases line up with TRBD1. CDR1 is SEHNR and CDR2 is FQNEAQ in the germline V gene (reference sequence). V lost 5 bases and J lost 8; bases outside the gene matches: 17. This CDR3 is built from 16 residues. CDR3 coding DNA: TGTGCCAGCAGCCCCCAAGCTTCGACAGGGCGTGGCGGCTACACCTTC. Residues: CASSPQASTGRGGYTF.